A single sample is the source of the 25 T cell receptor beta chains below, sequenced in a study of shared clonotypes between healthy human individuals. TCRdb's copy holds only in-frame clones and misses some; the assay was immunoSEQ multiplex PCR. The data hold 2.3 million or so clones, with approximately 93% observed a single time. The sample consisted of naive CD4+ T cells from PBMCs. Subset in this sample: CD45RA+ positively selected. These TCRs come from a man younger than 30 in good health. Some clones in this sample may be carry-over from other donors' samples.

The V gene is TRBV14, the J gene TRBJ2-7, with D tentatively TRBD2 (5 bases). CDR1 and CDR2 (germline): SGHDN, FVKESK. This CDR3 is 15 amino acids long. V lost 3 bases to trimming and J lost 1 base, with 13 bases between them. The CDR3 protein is CASSQQRTLSYEQYF. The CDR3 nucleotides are TGTGCCAGCAGCCAGCAGCGGACCCTTTCCTACGAGCAGTACTTC.

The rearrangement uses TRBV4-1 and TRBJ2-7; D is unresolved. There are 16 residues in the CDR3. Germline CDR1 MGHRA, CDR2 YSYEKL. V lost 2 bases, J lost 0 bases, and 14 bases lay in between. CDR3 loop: CASSQRPDRSSYEQYF. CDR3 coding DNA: TGCGCCAGCAGCCAAAGACCGGATAGGAGCTCCTACGAGCAGTACTTC.

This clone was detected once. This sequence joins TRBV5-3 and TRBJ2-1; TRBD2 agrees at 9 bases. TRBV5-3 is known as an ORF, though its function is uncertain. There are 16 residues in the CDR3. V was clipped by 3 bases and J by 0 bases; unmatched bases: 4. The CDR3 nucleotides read TGTGCCAGAAGCTCAAGACTAGCGGCCTCCTACAATGAGCAGTTCTTC. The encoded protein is CARSSRLAASYNEQFF.

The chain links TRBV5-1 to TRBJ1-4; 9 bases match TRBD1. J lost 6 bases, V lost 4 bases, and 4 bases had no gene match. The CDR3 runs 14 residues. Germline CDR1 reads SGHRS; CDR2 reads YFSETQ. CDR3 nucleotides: TGCGCCAGCAGCACAGGGGGCGAGTATGAAAAACTGTTTTTT. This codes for CASSTGGEYEKLFF.

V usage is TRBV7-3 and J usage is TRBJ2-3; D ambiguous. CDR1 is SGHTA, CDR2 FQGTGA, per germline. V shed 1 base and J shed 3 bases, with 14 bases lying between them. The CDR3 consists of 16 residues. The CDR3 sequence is CASSLKSSAETDTQYF. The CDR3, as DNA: TGTGCCAGCAGCTTAAAAAGTAGTGCGGAGACAGATACGCAGTATTTT.

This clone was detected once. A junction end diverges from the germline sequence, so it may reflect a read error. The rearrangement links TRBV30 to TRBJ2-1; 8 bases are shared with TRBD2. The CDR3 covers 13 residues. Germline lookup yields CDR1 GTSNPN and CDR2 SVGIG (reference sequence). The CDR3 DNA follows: TGTGCCCGGAGCGGGAGCTTTTCAAATGAGCAGTTCTTC. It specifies CARSGSFSNEQFF.

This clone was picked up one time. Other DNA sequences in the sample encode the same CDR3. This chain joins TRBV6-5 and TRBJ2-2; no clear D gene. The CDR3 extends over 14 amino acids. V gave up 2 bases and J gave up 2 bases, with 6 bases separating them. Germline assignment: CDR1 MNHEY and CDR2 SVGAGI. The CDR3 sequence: CASSYGRNTGELFF. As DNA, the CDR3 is TGTGCCAGCAGTTACGGCAGAAACACCGGGGAGCTGTTTTTT.

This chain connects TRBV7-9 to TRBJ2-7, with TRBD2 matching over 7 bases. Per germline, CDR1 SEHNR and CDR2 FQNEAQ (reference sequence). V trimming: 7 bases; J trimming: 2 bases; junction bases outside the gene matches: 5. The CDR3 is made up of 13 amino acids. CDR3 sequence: CASTFRGAYEQYF. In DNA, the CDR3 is TGTGCCAGCACCTTTCGGGGGGCCTACGAGCAGTACTTC.

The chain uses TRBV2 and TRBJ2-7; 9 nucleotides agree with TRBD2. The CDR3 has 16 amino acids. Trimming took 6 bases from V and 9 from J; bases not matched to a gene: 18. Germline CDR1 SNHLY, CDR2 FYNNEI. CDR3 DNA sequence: TGTGCCAGCAGGCCTAGGGGAACTAGCGGGCTGGGCGGGCAGTACTTC. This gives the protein CASRPRGTSGLGGQYF.

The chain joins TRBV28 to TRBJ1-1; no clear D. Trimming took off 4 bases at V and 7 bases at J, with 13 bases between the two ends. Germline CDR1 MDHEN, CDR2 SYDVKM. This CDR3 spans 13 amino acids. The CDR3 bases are TGTGCCAGCAGTTATGAGGGTAGGAATGAAGCTTTCTTT. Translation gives CASSYEGRNEAFF.

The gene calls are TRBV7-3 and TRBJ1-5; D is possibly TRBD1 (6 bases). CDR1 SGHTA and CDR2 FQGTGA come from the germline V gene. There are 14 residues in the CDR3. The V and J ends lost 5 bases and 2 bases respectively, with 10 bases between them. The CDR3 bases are TGTGCCAGCAGCGCGAGACAGGGCAATCAGCCCCAGCATTTT. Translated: CASSARQGNQPQHF.

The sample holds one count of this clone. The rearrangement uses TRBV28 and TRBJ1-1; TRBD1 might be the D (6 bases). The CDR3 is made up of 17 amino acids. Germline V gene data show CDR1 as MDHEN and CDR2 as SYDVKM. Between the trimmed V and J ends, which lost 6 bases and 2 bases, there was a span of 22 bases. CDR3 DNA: TGTGCCAGCAGATTTCCCCACGGGGGGGCCAGAAACACTGAAGCTTTCTTT. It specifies CASRFPHGGARNTEAFF.

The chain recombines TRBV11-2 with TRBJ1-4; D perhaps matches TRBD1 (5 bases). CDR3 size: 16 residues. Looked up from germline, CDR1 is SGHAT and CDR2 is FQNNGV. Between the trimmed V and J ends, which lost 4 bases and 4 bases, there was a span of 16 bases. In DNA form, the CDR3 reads TGTGCCAGCAGCTGGGGGGGAGGACGGTTTAATGAAAAACTGTTTTTT. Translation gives CASSWGGGRFNEKLFF.

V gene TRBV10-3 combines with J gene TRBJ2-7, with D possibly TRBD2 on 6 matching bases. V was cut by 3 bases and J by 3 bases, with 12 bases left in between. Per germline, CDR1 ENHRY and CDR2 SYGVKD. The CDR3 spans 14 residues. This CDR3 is CAISDGRDGYEQYF. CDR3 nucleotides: TGTGCCATCAGTGATGGGCGGGACGGCTACGAGCAGTACTTC.

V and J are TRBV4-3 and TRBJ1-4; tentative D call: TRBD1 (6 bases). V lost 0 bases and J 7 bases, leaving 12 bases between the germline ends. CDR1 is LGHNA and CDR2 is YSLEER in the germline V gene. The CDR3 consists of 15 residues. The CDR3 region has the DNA TGCGCCAGCAGCCAAGAGGAGGGGGTTGGTGAAAAACTGTTTTTT. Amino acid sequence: CASSQEEGVGEKLFF.

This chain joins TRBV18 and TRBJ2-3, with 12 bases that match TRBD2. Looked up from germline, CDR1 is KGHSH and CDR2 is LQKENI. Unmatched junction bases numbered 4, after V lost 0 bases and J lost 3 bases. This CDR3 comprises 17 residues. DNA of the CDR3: TGTGCCAGCTCACCACCATGGACTAGCGGGAATACAGATACGCAGTATTTT. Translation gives CASSPPWTSGNTDTQYF.

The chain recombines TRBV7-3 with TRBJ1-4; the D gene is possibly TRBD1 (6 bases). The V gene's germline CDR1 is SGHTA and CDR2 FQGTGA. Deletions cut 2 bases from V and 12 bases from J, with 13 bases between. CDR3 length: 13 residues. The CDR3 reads CASSLESRGELFF. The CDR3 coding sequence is TGTGCCAGCAGCTTAGAGAGCAGGGGAGAACTGTTTTTT.

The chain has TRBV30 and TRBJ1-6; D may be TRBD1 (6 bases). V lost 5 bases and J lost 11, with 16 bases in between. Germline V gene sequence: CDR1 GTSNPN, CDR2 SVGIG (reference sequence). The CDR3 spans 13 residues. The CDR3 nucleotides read TGTGCCTGGGAGGGGGTTCAGGGAGCACCCCTCCACTTT. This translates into CAWEGVQGAPLHF. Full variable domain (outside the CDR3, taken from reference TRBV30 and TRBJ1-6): SQTIHQWPATLVQPVGSPLSLECTVEGTSNPNLYWYRQAAGRGLQLLFYSVGIGQISSEVPQNLSASRPQDRQFILSSKKLLLSDSGFYLCAWEGVQGAPLHFGNGTRLTVT.

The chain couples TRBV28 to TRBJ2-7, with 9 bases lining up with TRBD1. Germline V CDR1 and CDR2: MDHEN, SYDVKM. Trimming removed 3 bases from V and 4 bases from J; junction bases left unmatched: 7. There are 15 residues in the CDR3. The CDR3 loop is CASSFAGTGMYEQYF. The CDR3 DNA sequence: TGTGCCAGCAGTTTCGCCGGGACAGGGATGTACGAGCAGTACTTC.

CDR3 sequence: CASSPRRGGGSEQFF. CDR3 sequence (DNA): TGTGCCAGCAGCCCCCGGCGGGGCGGGGGTAGTGAGCAGTTCTTC. The genes are TRBV7-2 and TRBJ2-1, with 7 positions matching TRBD2. In germline, CDR1 is SGHTA, CDR2 FQGNSA. There are 15 residues in the CDR3. Losses at the gene ends were 5 bases for V and 9 bases for J; bases not matched to a gene: 13. Using reference TRBV7-2 and TRBJ2-1 for the parts outside the CDR3, the full variable domain is GAGVSQSPSNKVTEKGKDVELRCDPISGHTALYWYRQSLGQGLEFLIYFQGNSAPDKSGLPSDRFSAERTGGSVSTLTIQRTQQEDSAVYLCASSPRRGGGSEQFFGPGTRLTVL.

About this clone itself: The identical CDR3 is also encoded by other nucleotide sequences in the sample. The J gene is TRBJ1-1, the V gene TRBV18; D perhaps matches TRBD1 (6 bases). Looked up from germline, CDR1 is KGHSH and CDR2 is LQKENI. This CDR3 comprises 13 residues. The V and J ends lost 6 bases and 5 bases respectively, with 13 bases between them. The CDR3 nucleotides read TGTGCCAGCTCCCAAGGGGGGTGGACTGAAGCTTTCTTT. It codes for CASSQGGWTEAFF.

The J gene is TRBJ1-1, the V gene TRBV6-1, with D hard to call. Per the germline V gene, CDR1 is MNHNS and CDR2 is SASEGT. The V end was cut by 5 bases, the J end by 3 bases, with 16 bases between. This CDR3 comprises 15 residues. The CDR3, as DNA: TGTGCCAGCAGTCCGAGGTATGGGTGGGACACTGAAGCTTTCTTT. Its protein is CASSPRYGWDTEAFF.

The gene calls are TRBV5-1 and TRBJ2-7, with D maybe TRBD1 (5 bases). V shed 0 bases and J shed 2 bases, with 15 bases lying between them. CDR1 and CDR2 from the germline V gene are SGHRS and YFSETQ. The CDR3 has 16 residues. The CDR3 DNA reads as TGCGCCAGCAGCTTGGGGGGCAGACCCAAAACCTACGAGCAGTACTTC. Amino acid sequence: CASSLGGRPKTYEQYF.

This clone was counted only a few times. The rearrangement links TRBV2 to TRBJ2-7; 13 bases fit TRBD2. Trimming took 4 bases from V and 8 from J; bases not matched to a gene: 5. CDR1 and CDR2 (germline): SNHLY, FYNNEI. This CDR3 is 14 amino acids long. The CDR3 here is CASSVGTSGNKQYF. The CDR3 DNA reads TGTGCCAGCAGTGTAGGGACTAGCGGGAATAAGCAGTACTTC.

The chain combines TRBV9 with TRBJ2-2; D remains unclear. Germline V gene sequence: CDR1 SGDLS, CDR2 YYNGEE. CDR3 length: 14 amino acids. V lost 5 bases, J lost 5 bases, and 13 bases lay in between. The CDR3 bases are TGTGCCAGCAGTGGGCAGGTTGGGACCGGGGAGCTGTTTTTT. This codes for CASSGQVGTGELFF.